This T cell receptor beta chain derives from a study of blood T cell repertoires in COVID-19. TCRdb keeps only in-frame clones here, not all; method: immunoSEQ multiplex PCR. Of some 350,000 clones listed, 80% to 90% are singletons. Sequencing used peripheral blood. The receptor's source is a woman aged 25 to 39 with COVID-19, enrolled during active disease.

CDR3 residues: CASSQGGEPPEAFF. DNA of the CDR3: TGTGCCAGCAGCCAGGGTGGGGAGCCTCCTGAAGCTTTCTTT. This chain joins TRBV3-1 (or the pseudogene TRBV3-2) and TRBJ1-1; D gene ambiguous. The CDR3 has 14 residues. Trimming pared 3 bases from V and 6 bases from J, leaving 14 bases between. The germline CDR1 and CDR2 sequences are LGHDT and YNNKEL (reference sequence).